This TCR beta chain is drawn from a study of OX40 agonist ivuxolimab in advanced cancers. In the study overall: Patients were treated with ivuxolimab, an agonistic anti-OX40 (CD134) antibody. Study-wide results and caveats: Clones of CD4+ and CD8+ blood T cells grew by week 6 at doses of 0.1 to 3.0 mg/kg.

The method was immunoSEQ multiplex PCR; TCRdb's version includes in-frame clones alone and lacks a portion of them. The profile covers 50,000 to 75,000 clones, with roughly 89% appearing a single time and roughly 1.1% taken by the ten largest. At baseline, cycle 4 day 1, and cycle 7 day 1, blood was sampled. CDR3 size: 15 residues. In germline, CDR1 is KGHSH, CDR2 LQKENI. V was clipped by 1 base and J by 1 base, with 10 bases between them. Concerning this clone itself: What it binds is not known.

The genes are TRBV18 and TRBJ2-5, with a tentative D call TRBD1 (5 bases). This specimen consisted of CD4+ or CD8+ T cells sorted from blood, obtained in a trial of the OX40 agonist ivuxolimab. The sequence came from an adult with an advanced solid tumor such as melanoma, head and neck, liver or kidney cancer. CDR3 loop: CASSPQGNGQETQYF. Here the CDR3 DNA reads TGTGCCAGCTCACCACAGGGGAACGGCCAAGAGACCCAGTACTTC.